This T cell receptor (beta chain) was documented in a study of T cell repertoires in cytomegalovirus infection. Overall study context: An indication of both CMV infection and matching HLA type came from public TCR beta signatures.

TCRdb itself ran the reads through MiXCR, one entry per CDR3 protein. The data hold approximately 770,000 distinct CDR3 sequences, with about 28% observed a single time. To note about this clonotype: Antigen: not known.

This clonotype originated in a human donor in good health (CMV status not recorded). Some clones in this sample may be carry-over from other donors' samples. The specimen was cultured CD8+ T cells from PBMCs, collected from culture after CMV antigen stimulation.

CDR3 loop: CASSYDGPLAAFF. CDR3 sequence (DNA): TGTGCCAGCAGTTACGACGGACCCCTTGCAGCTTTCTTT. The V gene is TRBV12-3 or TRBV12-4, the J gene TRBJ1-1, with unresolved D. This CDR3 has 13 residues. V was trimmed by 4 bases and J by 10 bases, leaving 16 bases between them.